These 5 T cell receptor beta chains came from one sample sequenced in a study of T cells after posttransplantation cyclophosphamide. Clones were sequenced by immunoSEQ multiplex PCR, and TCRdb holds only the in-frame ones, with some missing. The sample has 9,000 to 15,000 clones, 2% to 2.5% seen once. Cyclophosphamide on days +3 and +4 followed busulfan-fludarabine conditioning and a marrow graft. The specimen was PBMCs, collected after allogeneic stem cell transplant with posttransplant cyclophosphamide. The receptor source for this set is a male patient aged 25-45 years who received an allogeneic stem cell transplant from a related donor, was CMV-positive, and had no GVHD. Some T cells may be graft donor cells.

This clone was detected only a few times. The chain links TRBV27 to TRBJ2-7, with 7 bases identical to TRBD2. After removal of 6 bases from V and 3 bases from J, the junction contained 8 bases not matched to a gene. CDR1 and CDR2 (germline): MNHEY, SMNVEV (reference sequence). The CDR3 runs to 14 residues. DNA for the CDR3: TGTGCCAGCAGATGGTCGGGAGGTATCTACGAGCAGTACTTC. It translates to CASRWSGGIYEQYF.

This clone was observed a handful of times. The genes are TRBV18 and TRBJ2-5; 9 positions agree with TRBD2. The J call may not be correct, given that the DNA end is closer to TRBJ2-7. This CDR3 contains 14 residues. Germline lookup yields CDR1 KGHSH and CDR2 LQKENI. The CDR3 bases are TGTGCCAGCTCAACGGGCGGGAGGGTGGACGAGCAGTACTTC. Translation gives CASSTGGRVDEQYF.

The table lists this clone with a few counts. V usage is TRBV5-1 and J usage is TRBJ1-2; maybe TRBD1 (5 bases). Germline loops: CDR1 SGHRS, CDR2 YFSETQ. Trimming removed 5 bases from V and 5 bases from J, with 19 bases in between. The CDR3 extends over 15 amino acids. The CDR3: CASSQSGGISYGYTF. Written as DNA, the CDR3 is TGCGCCAGCAGTCAGAGCGGGGGGATCAGTTATGGCTACACCTTC.

The V gene is TRBV7-3, the J gene TRBJ2-3; D perhaps matches TRBD2 (5 bases). CDR1 SGHTA and CDR2 FQGTGA come from the germline V gene. The CDR3 sequence is 13 residues long. The germline V and J ends were trimmed by 0 bases and 10 bases, with 11 bases remaining between them. Here the CDR3 reads CASSLTAGDPQYF. CDR3 in DNA: TGTGCCAGCAGCTTAACGGCCGGGGATCCGCAGTATTTT.

This sequence joins TRBV4-2 and TRBJ1-4, with TRBD1 matching 7 bases. This CDR3 has 14 residues. V shed 1 base, J shed 5 bases, and the junction held 1 base outside the gene matches. Germline V gives CDR1 LGHNA, CDR2 YNFKEQ. Here the CDR3 reads CASSQGTGNEKLFF. The CDR3 DNA is TGTGCCAGCAGCCAAGGGACAGGCAATGAAAAACTGTTTTTT.